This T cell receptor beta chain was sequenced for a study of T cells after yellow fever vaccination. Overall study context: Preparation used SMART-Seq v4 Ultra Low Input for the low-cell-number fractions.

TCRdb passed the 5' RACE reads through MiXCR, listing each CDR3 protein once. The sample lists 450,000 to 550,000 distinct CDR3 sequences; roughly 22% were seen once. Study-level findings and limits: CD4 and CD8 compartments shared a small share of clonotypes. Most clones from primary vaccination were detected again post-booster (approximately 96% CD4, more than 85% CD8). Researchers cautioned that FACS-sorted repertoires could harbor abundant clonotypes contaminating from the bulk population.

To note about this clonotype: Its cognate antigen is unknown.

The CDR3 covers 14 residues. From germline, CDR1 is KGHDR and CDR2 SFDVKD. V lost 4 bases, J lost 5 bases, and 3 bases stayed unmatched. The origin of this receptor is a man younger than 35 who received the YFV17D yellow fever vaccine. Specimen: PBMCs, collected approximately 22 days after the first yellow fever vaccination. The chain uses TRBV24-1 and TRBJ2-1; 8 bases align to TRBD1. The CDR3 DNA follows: TGTGCCACCAGTGAATCCAGGGGGCACAATGAGCAGTTCTTC. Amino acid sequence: CATSESRGHNEQFF.